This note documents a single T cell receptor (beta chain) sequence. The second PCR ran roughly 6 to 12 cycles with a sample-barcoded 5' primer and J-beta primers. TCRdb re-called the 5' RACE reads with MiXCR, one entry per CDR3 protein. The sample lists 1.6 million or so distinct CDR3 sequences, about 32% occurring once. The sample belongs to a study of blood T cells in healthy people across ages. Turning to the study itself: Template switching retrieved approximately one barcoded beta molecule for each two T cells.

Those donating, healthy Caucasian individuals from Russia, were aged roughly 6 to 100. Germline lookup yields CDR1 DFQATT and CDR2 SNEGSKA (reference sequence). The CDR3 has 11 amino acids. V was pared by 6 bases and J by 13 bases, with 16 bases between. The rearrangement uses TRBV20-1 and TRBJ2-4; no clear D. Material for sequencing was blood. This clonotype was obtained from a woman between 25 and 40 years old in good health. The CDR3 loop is CSATPSSEQYF. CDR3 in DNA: TGCAGTGCCACTCCTAGTAGTGAGCAGTACTTC.